This T cell receptor beta chain was sequenced in a study of T cell responses to AZD1222 COVID-19 vaccine. Study summary: Second doses that came at about 4 or about 12 weeks were put together.

Clones were sequenced by immunoSEQ multiplex PCR, and TCRdb holds only the in-frame ones, with some missing. The repertoire consists of 180,000 or so clones, with around 94% occurring once and the leading ten covering 0.6% to 0.7%. General observations from the study: At baseline, seropositivity was found in only a handful of AZD1222 recipients. As reported, nearly half of all spike-specific TCRs target variant regions that are unmutated.

The V gene's germline CDR1 is SNHLY and CDR2 FYNNEI. V was pared by 8 bases and J by 6 bases, with 14 bases between. This CDR3 has 13 amino acids. A word on this clone: What it binds is not known.

The sample in question was peripheral blood, obtained on day 0 of AZD1222 vaccination. The chain links TRBV2 to TRBJ1-5; tentatively, D is TRBD1 (6 bases). The clonotype comes from an adult in good health. The CDR3 reads CASLNREGQPQHF. CDR3 bases: TGTGCCAGCCTAAACAGGGAGGGTCAGCCCCAGCATTTT. Looking up the rest from reference TRBV2 and TRBJ1-5 gives the full variable domain: EPEVTQTPSHQVTQMGQEVILRCVPISNHLYFYWYRQILGQKVEFLVSFYNNEISEKSEIFDDQFSVERPDGSNFTLKIRSTKLEDSAMYFCASLNREGQPQHFGDGTRLSIL.